This T cell receptor (beta chain) emerged from a study of blood T cell repertoires in COVID-19. In the authors' methods: Estimated nucleated cell counts came from reference gene primer amplification. Data came from immunoSEQ multiplex PCR; TCRdb stores just in-frame clones and leaves some out. V, J and clone size were drawn from that table, and D and trimming were deduced from the DNA. This sample has 170,000 or so clones, with approximately 84% found just once. V was clipped by 6 bases and J by 4 bases; unmatched bases: 9. Germline CDR1 reads MDHEN; CDR2 reads SYDVKM. The CDR3 covers 14 residues. This clone showed up just once.

This TCR derives from a man younger than 30 with active or convalescent COVID-19. Sequencing was performed on peripheral blood. V gene TRBV28 combines with J gene TRBJ2-7, with 7 nucleotides matching TRBD1. CDR3 DNA sequence: TGTGCCAGCAGATCACAGGGGTATCGATACGAGCAGTACTTC. It encodes CASRSQGYRYEQYF.